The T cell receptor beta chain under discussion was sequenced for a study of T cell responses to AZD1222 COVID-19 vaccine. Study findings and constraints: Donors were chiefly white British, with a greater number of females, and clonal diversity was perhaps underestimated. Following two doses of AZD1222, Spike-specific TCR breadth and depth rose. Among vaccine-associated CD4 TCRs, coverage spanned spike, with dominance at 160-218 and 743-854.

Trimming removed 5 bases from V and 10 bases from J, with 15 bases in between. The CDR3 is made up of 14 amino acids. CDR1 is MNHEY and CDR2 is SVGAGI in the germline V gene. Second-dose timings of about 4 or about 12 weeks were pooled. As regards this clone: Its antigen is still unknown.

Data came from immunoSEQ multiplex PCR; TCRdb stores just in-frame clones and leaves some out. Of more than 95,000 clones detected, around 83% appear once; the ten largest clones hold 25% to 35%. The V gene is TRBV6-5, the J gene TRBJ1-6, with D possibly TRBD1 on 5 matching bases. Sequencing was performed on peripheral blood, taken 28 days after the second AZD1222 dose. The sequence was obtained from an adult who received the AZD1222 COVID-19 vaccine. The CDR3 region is CASSIGTAGSPLHF. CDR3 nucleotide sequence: TGTGCCAGCAGTATCGGGACGGCGGGATCACCCCTCCACTTT.